This passage covers 4 T cell receptor beta chains from one sample sequenced in a study of T cells in localized non-small cell lung cancer (dated by TCRdb to about 2020). The library came from the immunoSEQ multiplex PCR assay. TCRdb took over this immuneACCESS table, retaining in-frame rearrangements with V and J assigned. Such tables are incomplete; in checked studies, under half of the missing clones stem from an unresolved V gene, and the remainder is unexplained. The sample records more than 20,000 clones, around 87% of which are singletons. Over 9% of the sample goes to the ten largest clones. The sample in question was PBMCs, obtained before any cancer treatment. The receptors originated from a man between 40 and 75 years old with stage II squamous cell lung carcinoma.

This chain's CDR3 is CAWTYGGFYGYTF. CDR3 nucleotides: TGTGCCTGGACTTACGGCGGCTTCTATGGCTACACCTTC. This sequence joins TRBV30 and TRBJ1-2; no clear D. V was pared by 4 bases and J by 4 bases, with 13 bases between. This CDR3 spans 13 amino acids. Germline V gene data show CDR1 as GTSNPN and CDR2 as SVGIG (reference sequence).

CDR3 in amino acids: CASSPHIAGRTGELFF. The CDR3 DNA reads as TGTGCCAGCAGCCCCCATATAGCGGGGCGCACCGGGGAGCTGTTTTTT. The chain couples TRBV5-5 to TRBJ2-2; 8 nucleotides match TRBD2. This CDR3 region has 16 residues. Losses at the gene ends were 4 bases for V and 4 bases for J; bases not matched to a gene: 9. Per the germline V gene, CDR1 is SGHKS and CDR2 is YYEKEE (reference sequence).

V and J are TRBV5-1 and TRBJ2-7, with TRBD2 matching over 14 bases. V was pared by 2 bases and J by 6 bases, with 7 bases of the junction left unmatched. Germline values: CDR1 SGHRS, CDR2 YFSETQ. The CDR3 contains 16 residues. The CDR3 DNA is TGCGCCAGCAGCTTAGGGACTAGCGGGAGTATTACCGAGCAGTACTTC. Protein product: CASSLGTSGSITEQYF.

The chain is built from TRBV2 and TRBJ2-5; D could derive from TRBD1 or TRBD2 (6 bases each). Deletions cut 3 bases from V and 4 bases from J, with 12 bases between. Germline values: CDR1 SNHLY, CDR2 FYNNEI. CDR3 length equals 14 residues. This CDR3 is CASSDSRGLETQYF. In nucleotides, the CDR3 is TGTGCCAGCAGTGATAGCCGGGGGCTAGAGACCCAGTACTTC.